The clone carrying this T cell receptor (beta chain) was counted only a few times. The antigen is undetermined. MiXCR, applied by TCRdb to the multiplex PCR reads, yields one record per CDR3 protein. The top ten clones hold about 8% of a sample with over 70,000 distinct CDR3 sequences, roughly 30% of them seen once. This record comes from a study of breast tumors, draining lymph nodes, adjacent tissues. Study-wide points: The data were judged consistent with most tumor T cells coming from lymph node and expanding in tumor. Tumor T cell lymph node origin was a supported hypothesis, not proven. Luminal-like breast cancer showed significantly higher tumor–nontumor repertoire similarity than basal-like.

Breast cancer patients provided tissue from their axillary draining lymph nodes. The receptor was isolated from a female donor with breast cancer. Some clones in this sample may be carry-over from other donors' samples. The sequencing sample was made of axillary lymph node tissue.

The CDR3 region is CASSQRGQGRNTIYF. The CDR3 nucleotides are TGCGCCAGCAGCCAGAGGGGACAGGGAAGAAACACCATATATTTT. The V call is TRBV4-1, the J call TRBJ1-3; 9 nucleotides agree with TRBD1. The CDR3 spans 15 residues. The germline V gene encodes CDR1 MGHRA and CDR2 YSYEKL. Trimming at V came to 3 bases and at J to 5 bases, leaving 5 bases not matched to a gene.